Shown below are 17 T cell receptor beta chains from a single sample sequenced in a study of control samples from healthy donors and cancer patients. TCRdb keeps only in-frame clones here, not all; method: immunoSEQ multiplex PCR. The table has over 100,000 clones, about 90% seen once; the top ten hold 2% to 3%. What was sequenced was blood. These receptor sequences come from a woman aged 18-29 years in good health.

V is TRBV6-4 and J is TRBJ2-1, with D perhaps matching TRBD2 (5 bases). The CDR3 is 13 amino acids. Trimming removed 3 bases at V and 7 bases at J, with 10 bases between. Germline values: CDR1 MRHNA, CDR2 SNTAGT. The CDR3 nucleotides are TGTGCCAGCAGTGATGGGCTAGCTAATGAGCAGTTCTTC. The encoded protein is CASSDGLANEQFF.

CDR3 nucleotide sequence: TGTGCCAGCAGTTACTCGACAGGAGGAAATCAGCCCCAGCATTTT. Protein product: CASSYSTGGNQPQHF. This rearrangement joins TRBV6-5 to TRBJ1-5, with D maybe TRBD1 (6 bases). Trimming took 0 bases from V and 4 from J, leaving 10 bases between them. Germline V gives CDR1 MNHEY, CDR2 SVGAGI. The CDR3 extends over 15 amino acids.

This chain links TRBV28 with TRBJ2-3, with TRBD2 matching over 9 bases. The germline CDR1 and CDR2 sequences are MDHEN and SYDVKM. The CDR3 has 16 residues. V lost 3 bases to trimming and J lost 2 bases; unmatched junction nucleotides: 6. The CDR3 DNA follows: TGTGCCAGCAGTTTTGGAGGACTAGCGAACACAGATACGCAGTATTTT. Translated, it gives CASSFGGLANTDTQYF.

The CDR3 is CAIRTETGGDEKLFF. For the CDR3, the DNA is TGTGCCATCAGGACCGAGACAGGGGGCGATGAAAAACTGTTTTTT. The genes are TRBV10-3 and TRBJ1-4; TRBD1 matches at 10 bases. V lost 6 bases and J lost 6; bases outside the gene matches: 7. Germline loops: CDR1 ENHRY, CDR2 SYGVKD. The CDR3 has 15 residues.

This chain uses TRBV28 with TRBJ1-4, with 9 positions matching TRBD1. CDR1 is MDHEN and CDR2 is SYDVKM in the germline V gene. V shed 10 bases and J 6 bases; nucleotides not matched to a gene: 9. The CDR3 is made up of 14 amino acids. CDR3 nucleotides: TGTGCCACCCAAGGACAGGGGAGTTATGAAAAACTGTTTTTT. As protein: CATQGQGSYEKLFF.

The J gene is TRBJ2-1, the V gene TRBV6-5; D perhaps matches TRBD1 (5 bases). Trimming took 4 bases from V and 6 from J, leaving 13 bases between them. This CDR3 comprises 14 residues. Germline V gene lookup returns CDR1 MNHEY and CDR2 SVGAGI. The CDR3 region is CASSSWQGSNEQFF. The CDR3 bases are TGTGCCAGCAGTTCGTGGCAGGGATCCAATGAGCAGTTCTTC.

This clone was seen only a few times. The genes are TRBV4-2 and TRBJ2-7; D remains ambiguous. Germline-derived CDR1 and CDR2 are LGHNA and YNFKEQ. There are 13 residues in the CDR3. The V end was cut by 0 bases, the J end by 6 bases, with 9 bases between. Here the CDR3 reads CASSQDGQAEQYF. DNA for the CDR3: TGTGCCAGCAGCCAAGATGGCCAGGCCGAGCAGTACTTC.

The rearrangement uses TRBV5-1 and TRBJ1-1; D uncertain. The germline V gene has CDR1 SGHRS and CDR2 YFSETQ. CDR3 length: 13 amino acids. Trimming left V 5 bases short and J 9 bases short, with 17 bases between. The CDR3 nucleotides read TGCGCCAGCAGGGTGTCCCCGCGAAGACAAGCTTTCTTT. It is translated as CASRVSPRRQAFF. The full variable domain, with the rest looked up from reference TRBV5-1 and TRBJ1-1, is KAGVTQTPRYLIKTRGQQVTLSCSPISGHRSVSWYQQTPGQGLQFLFEYFSETQRNKGNFPGRFSGRQFSNSRSEMNVSTLELGDSALYLCASRVSPRRQAFFGQGTRLTVV.

The chain recombines TRBV24-1 with TRBJ2-6; 8 nucleotides agree with TRBD1. This CDR3 spans 16 amino acids. J gave up 0 bases and V 3 bases, and 0 bases lay outside the gene matches. Germline CDR1 reads KGHDR; CDR2 reads SFDVKD. The CDR3 region is CATSDGQGSGANVLTF. The CDR3 DNA reads as TGTGCCACCAGTGATGGACAGGGCTCTGGGGCCAACGTCCTGACTTTC.

This chain joins TRBV28 and TRBJ2-7; 7 bases fit TRBD1. The germline V gene encodes CDR1 MDHEN and CDR2 SYDVKM. V gave up 11 bases and J gave up 2 bases; unmatched junction bases: 9. The CDR3 totals 13 residues. The CDR3 nucleotides read TGTGCCGGCCAGACGACAGGGACCTACGAGCAGTACTTC. It is translated as CAGQTTGTYEQYF.

This chain uses TRBV7-3 with TRBJ2-7; a weak D match, TRBD1 (6 bases). Trimming stripped 5 bases from V and 5 bases from J, with 19 bases between. Germline loops: CDR1 SGHTA, CDR2 FQGTGA. This CDR3 contains 15 residues. The CDR3 here is CASSPKIQGFDEQYF. The CDR3, as DNA: TGTGCCAGCAGCCCGAAAATACAGGGTTTCGACGAGCAGTACTTC.

The chain employs TRBV24-1 and TRBJ2-1; D is possibly TRBD2 (5 bases). This CDR3 has 14 amino acids. Trimming cost V 4 bases and J 7 bases, with 13 bases left between them. The germline V gene has CDR1 KGHDR and CDR2 SFDVKD. The CDR3 here is CATSDPPRVNEQFF. The CDR3 nucleotides read TGTGCCACCAGTGACCCCCCGAGGGTTAATGAGCAGTTCTTC.

The chain uses TRBV9 and TRBJ1-3; no reliable D call. Trimming cost V 0 bases and J 0 bases, with 10 bases left between them. CDR3 length: 16 amino acids. Germline CDR1 is SGDLS and CDR2 is YYNGEE. The CDR3 DNA follows: TGTGCCAGCAGCGTAGGAACGGGCTACTCTGGAAACACCATATATTTT. The encoded protein is CASSVGTGYSGNTIYF.

V is TRBV6-4 and J is TRBJ1-1, with 7 bases lining up with TRBD1. The CDR3 has 14 residues. CDR1 is MRHNA, CDR2 SNTAGT, per germline. V shed 5 bases and J 4 bases; nucleotides not matched to a gene: 7. The CDR3 loop reads CASSLRGEVTEAFF. The CDR3 DNA follows: TGTGCCAGCAGTCTCAGGGGGGAGGTCACTGAAGCTTTCTTT.

The chain has TRBV10-3 and TRBJ2-1; D may match TRBD1 or TRBD2 (6 bases each). With 6 bases removed from V and 8 bases from J, the gap between germline ends came to 23 bases. CDR1 is ENHRY and CDR2 is SYGVKD in the germline V gene. This CDR3 contains 16 residues. This CDR3 is CAIRFSSGGGTDEQFF. The DNA of the CDR3 is TGTGCCATCAGGTTCTCCTCCGGAGGGGGGACGGATGAGCAGTTCTTC.

The CDR3 loop reads CAISEKEPLLAKNIQYF. CDR3 DNA: TGTGCCATCAGTGAGAAGGAGCCCCTTCTAGCCAAAAACATTCAGTACTTC. The chain recombines TRBV10-3 with TRBJ2-4; D remains ambiguous. The length of the CDR3 is 17 residues. Germline CDR1 is ENHRY and CDR2 is SYGVKD. The V end lost 2 bases, the J end lost 0 bases, and 14 bases lay between the germline ends.

The chain uses TRBV6-2 or TRBV6-3 and TRBJ2-7; 9 bases are shared with TRBD2. The CDR3 runs to 15 residues. The J segment lost 3 bases and the V segment lost 4 bases, leaving 7 bases of the junction unmatched. In germline, CDR1 is MNHEY, CDR2 SVGEGT. The CDR3 DNA reads TGTGCCAGCAGTTCAAGGACTAGCGCGCACTACGAGCAGTACTTC. The encoded protein is CASSSRTSAHYEQYF.